A selection of T cell receptor beta chains follows, all from one sample in a study of blood T cell repertoires in COVID-19. Only in-frame clones appear in the TCRdb table, and some are missing; sequencing was by immunoSEQ multiplex PCR. The repertoire holds roughly 150,000 clones, approximately 86% seen once, with about 4.1% in the top ten. The sample consisted of PBMCs or T cells enriched from blood (not recorded which). All receptors come from a woman aged 35 to 49 who had been exposed to COVID-19. The CDR3 runs from the conserved cysteine through the conserved F or W.

TRBV9	TRBJ2-1	CASSVQSGRGPYNEQFF
TRBV27	TRBJ1-6	CASSSWGRADSPLHF
TRBV3-1/TRBV3-2	TRBJ2-3	CASSPSGSPADTQYF
TRBV7-9	TRBJ1-5	CASSDDTQPQHF
TRBV11-1	TRBJ1-2	CASSPTGTDGYTF
TRBV5-8	TRBJ1-2	CASSLDGWAGYTF
TRBV19	TRBJ1-4	CASSQQVREKLFF
TRBV2	TRBJ1-1	CASSEASLDSEAFF
TRBV6-5	TRBJ1-4	CASSYTTAVNEKLFF
TRBV10-3	TRBJ2-5	CASGPVLALQETQYF
TRBV19	TRBJ2-7	CASSIGRGRYEQYF
TRBV5-1	TRBJ1-1	CASSLGGQGAPEAFF
TRBV9	TRBJ1-2	CASSPYRHTF
TRBV6-5	TRBJ1-1	CASNMNRGEAFF
TRBV5-4	TRBJ1-6	CASSLDGYSYNSPLHF
TRBV4-1	TRBJ2-7	CASSPLAGAYEQYF
TRBV25-1	TRBJ2-5	CASSGPSQWYQETQYF
TRBV18	TRBJ2-3	CASSPLPPLAGGPGDTQYF
TRBV6-2/TRBV6-3	TRBJ1-5	CASSYSTGGEQPQHF
TRBV5-1	TRBJ2-7	CASSLTSGNRPGAYEQYF
TRBV9	TRBJ2-7	CASSVGGNSYEQYF
TRBV25-1	TRBJ1-3	CASSEGGLRGNTIYF
TRBV27	TRBJ1-1	CASRQGKTEAFF
TRBV11-2	TRBJ2-3	CASSFKFLSDTQYF
TRBV5-4	TRBJ2-5	CASSTTGLEETQYF
TRBV15	TRBJ2-1	CATSRRTGNEQFF
TRBV27	TRBJ1-5	CASSLEGQGRLPQHF
TRBV16	TRBJ2-3	CASSSTGASATDTQYF
TRBV4-1	TRBJ2-7	CASSQSGLAGYEQYF
TRBV21-1	TRBJ1-1	CASSTFWIGGDTEAFF
TRBV6-6	TRBJ2-5	CASSQTSRQETQYF
TRBV2	TRBJ1-1	CASSETGWGTEAFF
TRBV4-1	TRBJ2-7	CASSRGDREGRSYEQYF
TRBV18	TRBJ2-7	CASSPLRDSGYEQYF
TRBV5-1	TRBJ2-1	CASGAGTSGSNEQFF
TRBV28	TRBJ2-6	CASSLGQANVLTF
TRBV13	TRBJ2-7	CASSLGLTDRLSEQYF
TRBV12-3/TRBV12-4	TRBJ1-4	CASSLRGFLFF
TRBV28	TRBJ2-6	CASSSPGGAGTGANVLTF
TRBV28	TRBJ2-1	CASSFYNEQFF
TRBV3-1/TRBV3-2	TRBJ2-7	CASSQALAIVYEQYF
TRBV28	TRBJ1-5	CASSSQPRTGLNQPQHF
TRBV4-1	TRBJ2-3	CASSQGLAGADTQYF
TRBV27	TRBJ1-5	CASRPDRGSNQPQHF
TRBV18	TRBJ1-3	CASSPPADRNTIYF
TRBV5-5	TRBJ1-1	CASSLPTGGTEAFF